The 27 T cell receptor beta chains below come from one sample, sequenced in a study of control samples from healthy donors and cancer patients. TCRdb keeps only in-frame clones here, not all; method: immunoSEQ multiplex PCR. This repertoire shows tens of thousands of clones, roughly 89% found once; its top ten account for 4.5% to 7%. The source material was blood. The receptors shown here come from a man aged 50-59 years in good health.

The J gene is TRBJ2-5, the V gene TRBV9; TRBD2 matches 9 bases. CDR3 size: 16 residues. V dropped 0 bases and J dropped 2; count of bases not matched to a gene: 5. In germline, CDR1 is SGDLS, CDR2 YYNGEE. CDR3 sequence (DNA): TGTGCCAGCAGCGTAGCTGTGGGACTAGCTCAAGAGACCCAGTACTTC. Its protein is CASSVAVGLAQETQYF.

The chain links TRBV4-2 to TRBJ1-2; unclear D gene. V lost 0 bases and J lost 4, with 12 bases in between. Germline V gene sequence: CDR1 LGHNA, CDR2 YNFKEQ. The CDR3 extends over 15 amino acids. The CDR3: CASSQEGGQFYGYTF. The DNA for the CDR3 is TGTGCCAGCAGCCAAGAGGGCGGGCAGTTCTATGGCTACACCTTC.

CDR3 region: CASSPQTARDTEAFF. CDR3 sequence (DNA): TGTGCCAGCTCACCCCAAACGGCCCGAGACACTGAAGCTTTCTTT. This rearrangement joins TRBV18 to TRBJ1-1; no clear D gene. The CDR3 is 15 amino acids. Trimming pared 3 bases from V and 3 bases from J, leaving 14 bases between. CDR1 KGHSH and CDR2 LQKENI come from the germline V gene.

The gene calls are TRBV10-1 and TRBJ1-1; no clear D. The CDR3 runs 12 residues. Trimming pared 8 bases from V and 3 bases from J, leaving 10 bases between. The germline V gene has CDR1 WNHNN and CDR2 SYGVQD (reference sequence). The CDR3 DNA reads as TGCGCCAGCTCGGAGGGATACACTGAAGCTTTCTTT. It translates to CASSEGYTEAFF.

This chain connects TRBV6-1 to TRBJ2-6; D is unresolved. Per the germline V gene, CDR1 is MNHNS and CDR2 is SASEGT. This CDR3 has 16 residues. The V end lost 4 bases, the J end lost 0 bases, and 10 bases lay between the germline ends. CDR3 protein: CASSGPESSGANVLTF. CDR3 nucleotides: TGTGCCAGCAGTGGCCCGGAGTCCTCTGGGGCCAACGTCCTGACTTTC.

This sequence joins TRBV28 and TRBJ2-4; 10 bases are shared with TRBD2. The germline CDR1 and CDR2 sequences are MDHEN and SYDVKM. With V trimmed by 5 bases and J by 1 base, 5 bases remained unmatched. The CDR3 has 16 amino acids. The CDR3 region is CASSVPGLAAKNIQYF. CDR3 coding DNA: TGTGCCAGCAGTGTACCGGGACTAGCGGCCAAAAACATTCAGTACTTC.

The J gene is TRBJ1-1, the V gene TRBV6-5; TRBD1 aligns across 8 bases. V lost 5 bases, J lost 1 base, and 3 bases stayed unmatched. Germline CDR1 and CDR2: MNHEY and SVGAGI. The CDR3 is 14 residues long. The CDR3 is CASSTGQGNTEAFF. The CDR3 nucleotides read TGTGCCAGCAGTACCGGACAGGGGAACACTGAAGCTTTCTTT.

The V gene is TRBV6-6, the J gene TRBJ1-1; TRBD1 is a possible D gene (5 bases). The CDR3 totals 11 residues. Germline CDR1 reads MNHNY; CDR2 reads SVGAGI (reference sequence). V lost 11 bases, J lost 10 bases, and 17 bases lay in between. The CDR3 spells CAVIGGRLAFF. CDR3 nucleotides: TGTGCCGTCATTGGGGGGAGGCTAGCTTTCTTT.

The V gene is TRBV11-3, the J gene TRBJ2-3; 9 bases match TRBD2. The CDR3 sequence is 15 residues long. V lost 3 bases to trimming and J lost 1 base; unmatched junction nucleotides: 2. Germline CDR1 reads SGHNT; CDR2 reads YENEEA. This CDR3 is CASSLVAGGTDTQYF. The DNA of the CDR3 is TGTGCCAGCAGCTTGGTAGCGGGGGGCACAGATACGCAGTATTTT. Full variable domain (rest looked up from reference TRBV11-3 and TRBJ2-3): EAGVVQSPRYKIIEKKQPVAFWCNPISGHNTLYWYLQNLGQGPELLIRYENEEAVDDSQLPKDRFSAERLKGVDSTLKIQPAELGDSAVYLCASSLVAGGTDTQYFGPGTRLTVL.

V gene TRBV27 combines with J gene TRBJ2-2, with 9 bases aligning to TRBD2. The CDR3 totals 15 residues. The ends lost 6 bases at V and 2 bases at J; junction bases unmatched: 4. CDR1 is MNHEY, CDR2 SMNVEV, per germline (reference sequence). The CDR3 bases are TGTGCCAGCAGCCTTAGCGGGAGAAACACCGGGGAGCTGTTTTTT. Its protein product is CASSLSGRNTGELFF.

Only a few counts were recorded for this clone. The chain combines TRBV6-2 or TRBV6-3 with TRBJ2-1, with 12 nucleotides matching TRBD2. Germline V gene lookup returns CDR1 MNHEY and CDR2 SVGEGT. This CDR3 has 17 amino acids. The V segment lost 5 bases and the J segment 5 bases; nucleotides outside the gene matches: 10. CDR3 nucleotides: TGTGCCAGCAGTACCCAGTGGACTAGCGGGGAACACAATGAGCAGTTCTTC. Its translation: CASSTQWTSGEHNEQFF.

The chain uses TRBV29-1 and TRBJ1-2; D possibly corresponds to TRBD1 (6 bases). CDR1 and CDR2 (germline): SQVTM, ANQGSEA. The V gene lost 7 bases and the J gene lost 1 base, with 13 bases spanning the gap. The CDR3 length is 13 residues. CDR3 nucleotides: TGCAGCGGGACAGACCCCTATAACTATGGCTACACCTTC. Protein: CSGTDPYNYGYTF.

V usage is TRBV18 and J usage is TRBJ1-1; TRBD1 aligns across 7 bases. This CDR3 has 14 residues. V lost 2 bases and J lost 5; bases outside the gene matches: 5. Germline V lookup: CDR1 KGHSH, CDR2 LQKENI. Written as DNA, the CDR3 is TGTGCCAGCTCACCAGAACAGGGGTGGACTGAAGCTTTCTTT. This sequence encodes CASSPEQGWTEAFF.

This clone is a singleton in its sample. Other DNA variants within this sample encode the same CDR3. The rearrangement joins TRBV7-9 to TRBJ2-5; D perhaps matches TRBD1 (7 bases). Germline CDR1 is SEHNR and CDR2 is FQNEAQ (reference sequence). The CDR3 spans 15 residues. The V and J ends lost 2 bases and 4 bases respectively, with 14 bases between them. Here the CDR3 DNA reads TGTGCCAGCAGCTTATCGGCAGGGGGAGGAGAGACCCAGTACTTC. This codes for CASSLSAGGGETQYF.

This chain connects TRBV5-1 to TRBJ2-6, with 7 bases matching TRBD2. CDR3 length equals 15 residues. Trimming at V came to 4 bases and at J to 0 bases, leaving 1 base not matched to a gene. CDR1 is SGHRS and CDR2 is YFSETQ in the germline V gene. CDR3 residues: CASSTGGSGANVLTF. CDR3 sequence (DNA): TGCGCCAGCAGCACGGGGGGCTCTGGGGCCAACGTCCTGACTTTC.

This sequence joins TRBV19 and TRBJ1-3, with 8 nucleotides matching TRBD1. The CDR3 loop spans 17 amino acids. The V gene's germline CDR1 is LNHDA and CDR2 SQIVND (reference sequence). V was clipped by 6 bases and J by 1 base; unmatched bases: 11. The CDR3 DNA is TGTGCCAGTAGCATCCCCCGACAGGGGAGGTCTGGAAACACCATATATTTT. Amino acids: CASSIPRQGRSGNTIYF.

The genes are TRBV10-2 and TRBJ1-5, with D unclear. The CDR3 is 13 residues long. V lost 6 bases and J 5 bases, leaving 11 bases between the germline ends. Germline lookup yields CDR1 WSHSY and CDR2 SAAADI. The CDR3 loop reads CASRTARDQPQHF. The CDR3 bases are TGCGCCAGCAGAACAGCTCGAGATCAGCCCCAGCATTTT.

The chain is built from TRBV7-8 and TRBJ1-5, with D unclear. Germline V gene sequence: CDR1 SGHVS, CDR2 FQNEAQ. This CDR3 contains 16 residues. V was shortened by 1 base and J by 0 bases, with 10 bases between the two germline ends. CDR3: CASSLVGQASNQPQHF. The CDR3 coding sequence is TGTGCCAGCAGCTTAGTAGGGCAGGCTAGCAATCAGCCCCAGCATTTT. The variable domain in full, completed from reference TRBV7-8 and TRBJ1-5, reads GAGVSQSPRYKVAKRGQDVALRCDPISGHVSLFWYQQALGQGPEFLTYFQNEAQLDKSGLPSDRFFAERPEGSVSTLKIQRTQQEDSAVYLCASSLVGQASNQPQHFGDGTRLSIL.

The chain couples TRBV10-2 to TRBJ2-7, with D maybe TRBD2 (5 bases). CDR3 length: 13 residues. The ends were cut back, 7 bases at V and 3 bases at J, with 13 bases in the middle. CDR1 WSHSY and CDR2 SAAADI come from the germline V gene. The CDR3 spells CASTTGVYYEQYF. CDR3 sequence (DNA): TGCGCCAGCACAACCGGGGTTTACTACGAGCAGTACTTC.

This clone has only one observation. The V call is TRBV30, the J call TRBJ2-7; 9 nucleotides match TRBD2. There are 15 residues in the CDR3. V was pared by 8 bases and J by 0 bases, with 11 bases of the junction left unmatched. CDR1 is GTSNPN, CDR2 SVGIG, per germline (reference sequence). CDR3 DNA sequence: TGTGCCGCACGAAGGCCAGCGGGGGGCTCCTACGAGCAGTACTTC. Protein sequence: CAARRPAGGSYEQYF.

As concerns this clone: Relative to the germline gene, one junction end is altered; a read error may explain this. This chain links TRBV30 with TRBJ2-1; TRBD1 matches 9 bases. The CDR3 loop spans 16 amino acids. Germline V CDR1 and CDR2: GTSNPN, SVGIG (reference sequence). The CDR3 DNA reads TGTACCTGGTCTCTCCCGGGGACAGGGCTACATGGTGAGCAGTTCTTC. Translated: CTWSLPGTGLHGEQFF.

The chain's CDR3 is CASSLQPQGGGQPQHF. The CDR3 DNA follows: TGTGCCAGCAGTTTACAACCGCAGGGGGGAGGTCAGCCCCAGCATTTT. The chain employs TRBV27 and TRBJ1-5, with TRBD1 matching over 7 bases. The J segment lost 6 bases and the V segment lost 2 bases, leaving 10 bases of the junction unmatched. The germline V gene encodes CDR1 MNHEY and CDR2 SMNVEV (reference sequence). The CDR3 is 16 residues long.

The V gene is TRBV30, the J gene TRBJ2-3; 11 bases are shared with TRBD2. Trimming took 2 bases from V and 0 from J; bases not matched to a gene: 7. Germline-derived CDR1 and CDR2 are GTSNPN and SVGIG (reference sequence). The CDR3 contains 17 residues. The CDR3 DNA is TGTGCCTGGAGTCGGCTAGCGGGGGGCTTTAGCACAGATACGCAGTATTTT. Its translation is CAWSRLAGGFSTDTQYF.

The CDR3 sequence: CASSLGIGLAVNEQFF. The CDR3 nucleotides are TGTGCCAGCAGCTTGGGAATCGGACTAGCGGTCAATGAGCAGTTCTTC. The rearrangement uses TRBV5-6 and TRBJ2-1, with TRBD2 matching over 10 bases. The V gene's germline CDR1 is SGHDT and CDR2 YYEEEE. The CDR3 sequence is 16 residues long. The J segment lost 6 bases and the V segment lost 0 bases, leaving 6 bases of the junction unmatched.

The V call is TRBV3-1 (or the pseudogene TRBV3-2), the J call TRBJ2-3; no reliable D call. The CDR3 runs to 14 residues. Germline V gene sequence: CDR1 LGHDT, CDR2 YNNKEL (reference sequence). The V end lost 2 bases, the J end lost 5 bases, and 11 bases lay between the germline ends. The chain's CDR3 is CASSQLSPRDTQYF. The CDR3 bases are TGTGCCAGCAGCCAACTATCCCCTAGAGATACGCAGTATTTT.

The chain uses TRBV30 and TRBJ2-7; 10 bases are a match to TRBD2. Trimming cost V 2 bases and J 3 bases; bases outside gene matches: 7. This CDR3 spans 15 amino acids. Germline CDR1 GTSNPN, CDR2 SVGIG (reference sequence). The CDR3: CAWSRHLAGGYEQYF. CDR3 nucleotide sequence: TGTGCCTGGAGTCGCCATTTAGCGGGGGGCTACGAGCAGTACTTC.

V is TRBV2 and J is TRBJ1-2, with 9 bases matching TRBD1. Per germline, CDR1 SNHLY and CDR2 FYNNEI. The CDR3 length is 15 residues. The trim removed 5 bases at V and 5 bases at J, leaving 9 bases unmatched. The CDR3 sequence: CASSSGTGRGYGYTF. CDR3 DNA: TGTGCCAGCAGTTCCGGGACAGGGCGAGGATATGGCTACACCTTC.